A selection of T cell receptor beta chains follows, all from one sample in a study of T cell responses to AZD1222 COVID-19 vaccine. The table came from immunoSEQ multiplex PCR; TCRdb's copy has only in-frame clones and leaves some out. The sample holds some 150,000 clones; roughly 86% are singletons and the top ten take about 4.9%. This specimen was peripheral blood, taken 28 days after the second dose of the MenACWY control vaccine. All receptors derive from an adult who received the MenACWY meningococcal vaccine as a control. The CDR3 runs from the conserved cysteine through the conserved F or W.

j_call: TRBJ1-1
v_call: TRBV5-4
cdr3_aa: CASSRGQPNTEAFF

j_call: TRBJ1-1
v_call: TRBV19
cdr3_aa: CATQEGQGALRNTEAFF

j_call: TRBJ1-2
v_call: TRBV11-1
cdr3_aa: CASSLSGTNYGYTF

j_call: TRBJ2-1
v_call: TRBV19
cdr3_aa: CASSIGIEQFF

j_call: TRBJ2-7
v_call: TRBV5-1
cdr3_aa: CASSLWPQNSYEQYF

j_call: TRBJ2-7
v_call: TRBV6-2/TRBV6-3
cdr3_aa: CASSYQTSANYEQYF

j_call: TRBJ2-3
v_call: TRBV5-5
cdr3_aa: CASAGDFTDTQYF

j_call: TRBJ1-2
v_call: TRBV5-1
cdr3_aa: CASSSEGIVHGYTF

j_call: TRBJ1-5
v_call: TRBV19
cdr3_aa: CASSIPPGQPQHF

j_call: TRBJ1-2
v_call: TRBV7-2
cdr3_aa: CASTGGTGPYGYTF

j_call: TRBJ2-7
v_call: TRBV20-1
cdr3_aa: CSASAGPLREQYF

j_call: TRBJ2-1
v_call: TRBV6-6
cdr3_aa: CASRYSGSVQFF

j_call: TRBJ2-5
v_call: TRBV28
cdr3_aa: CASSFLGQETQYF

j_call: TRBJ1-1
v_call: TRBV7-2
cdr3_aa: CASSGSGTGGGEAFF

j_call: TRBJ2-1
v_call: TRBV5-1
cdr3_aa: CASSLVSSGANNEQFF

j_call: TRBJ2-7
v_call: TRBV5-1
cdr3_aa: CASSFDLYEQYF

j_call: TRBJ1-1
v_call: TRBV27
cdr3_aa: CASSSLGQNTEAFF

j_call: TRBJ1-1
v_call: TRBV4-1
cdr3_aa: CASSQVLRGATEAFF

j_call: TRBJ2-7
v_call: TRBV5-1
cdr3_aa: CASSGQGGFGGSYEQYF

j_call: TRBJ2-1
v_call: TRBV14
cdr3_aa: CASSQVAGGINEQFF

j_call: TRBJ2-4
v_call: TRBV7-2
cdr3_aa: CASSASGTVAKNIQYF

j_call: TRBJ1-2
v_call: TRBV2
cdr3_aa: CASSLTDRDSNYGYTF

j_call: TRBJ1-2
v_call: TRBV2
cdr3_aa: CASSEVFLGQYFNYGYTF

j_call: TRBJ2-1
v_call: TRBV7-2
cdr3_aa: CASSLYQGTPLGFF

j_call: TRBJ2-1
v_call: TRBV24-1
cdr3_aa: CATSDISGGLYNEQFF

j_call: TRBJ1-6
v_call: TRBV6-5
cdr3_aa: CASSYGERGSPLHF

j_call: TRBJ1-2
v_call: TRBV14
cdr3_aa: CASSSSFTGRKDYGYTF

j_call: TRBJ1-5
v_call: TRBV7-8
cdr3_aa: CASGQGRKSNQPQHF

j_call: TRBJ1-5
v_call: TRBV28
cdr3_aa: CASRGSNQPQHF

j_call: TRBJ1-2
v_call: TRBV18
cdr3_aa: CASSATGTDYGYTF

j_call: TRBJ1-1
v_call: TRBV11-3
cdr3_aa: CASRVGGTEAFF

j_call: TRBJ1-2
v_call: TRBV24-1
cdr3_aa: CATSDGRFYGYTF

j_call: TRBJ1-5
v_call: TRBV6-5
cdr3_aa: CATSTGALNQPQHF

j_call: TRBJ2-7
v_call: TRBV6-6
cdr3_aa: CASTSRQVAEQYF

j_call: TRBJ2-3
v_call: TRBV3-1/TRBV3-2
cdr3_aa: CASSRRGGYTDTQYF

j_call: TRBJ1-1
v_call: TRBV9
cdr3_aa: CASSAGGGDTEAFF

j_call: TRBJ1-1
v_call: TRBV28
cdr3_aa: CASSSSGLNTEAFF

j_call: TRBJ2-5
v_call: TRBV6-5
cdr3_aa: CASSYSRGVETQYF

j_call: TRBJ1-1
v_call: TRBV20-1
cdr3_aa: CSASGRRTEAFF

j_call: TRBJ2-3
v_call: TRBV29-1
cdr3_aa: CSVDSGVQYF

j_call: TRBJ2-1
v_call: TRBV29-1
cdr3_aa: CSVVRLAPSHNEQFF

j_call: TRBJ1-4
v_call: TRBV19
cdr3_aa: CASSISWTGDEKLFF